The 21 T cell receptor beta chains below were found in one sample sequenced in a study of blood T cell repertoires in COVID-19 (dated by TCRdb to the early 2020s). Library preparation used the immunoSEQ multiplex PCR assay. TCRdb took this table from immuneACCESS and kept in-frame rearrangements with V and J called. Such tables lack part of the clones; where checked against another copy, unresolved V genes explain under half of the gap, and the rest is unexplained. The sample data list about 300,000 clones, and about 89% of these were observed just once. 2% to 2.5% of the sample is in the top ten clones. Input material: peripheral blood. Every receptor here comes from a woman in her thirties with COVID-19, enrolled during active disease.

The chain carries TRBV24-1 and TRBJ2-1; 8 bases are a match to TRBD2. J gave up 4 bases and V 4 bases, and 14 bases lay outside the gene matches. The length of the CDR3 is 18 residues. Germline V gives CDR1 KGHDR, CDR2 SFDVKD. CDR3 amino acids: CATSDQPGTRPSYNEQFF. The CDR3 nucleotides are TGTGCCACCAGTGACCAGCCCGGGACTAGGCCTTCTTACAATGAGCAGTTCTTC.

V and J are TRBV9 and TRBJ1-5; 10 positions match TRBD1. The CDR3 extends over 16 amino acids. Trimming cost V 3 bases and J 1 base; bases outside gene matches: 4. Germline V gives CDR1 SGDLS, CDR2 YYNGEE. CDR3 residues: CASSEGQGLSNQPQHF. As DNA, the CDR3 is TGTGCCAGCAGCGAGGGACAGGGGCTGAGCAATCAGCCCCAGCATTTT.

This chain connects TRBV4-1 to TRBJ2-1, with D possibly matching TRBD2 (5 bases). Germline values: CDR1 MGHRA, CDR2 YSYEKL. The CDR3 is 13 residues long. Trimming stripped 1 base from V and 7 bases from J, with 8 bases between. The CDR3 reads CASSQARGNEQFF. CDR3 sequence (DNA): TGCGCCAGCAGCCAAGCCCGCGGGAATGAGCAGTTCTTC.

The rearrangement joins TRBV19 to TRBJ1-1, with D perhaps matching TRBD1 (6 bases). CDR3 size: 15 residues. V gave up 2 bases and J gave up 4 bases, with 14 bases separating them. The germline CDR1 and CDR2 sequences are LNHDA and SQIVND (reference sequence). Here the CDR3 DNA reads TGTGCCAGTAGTATATCCGACAGGTATTCCACTGAAGCTTTCTTT. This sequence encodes CASSISDRYSTEAFF.

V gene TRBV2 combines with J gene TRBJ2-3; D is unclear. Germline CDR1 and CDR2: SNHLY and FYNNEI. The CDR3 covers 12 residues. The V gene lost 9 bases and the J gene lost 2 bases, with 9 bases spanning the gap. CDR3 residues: CASTTYTDTQYF. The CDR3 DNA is TGTGCCAGTACCACCTACACAGATACGCAGTATTTT.

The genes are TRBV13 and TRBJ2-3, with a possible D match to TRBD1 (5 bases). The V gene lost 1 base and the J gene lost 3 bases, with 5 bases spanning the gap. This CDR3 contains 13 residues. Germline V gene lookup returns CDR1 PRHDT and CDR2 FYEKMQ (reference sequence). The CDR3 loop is CASSLEGTDTQYF. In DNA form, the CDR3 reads TGTGCCAGCAGCTTAGAGGGGACAGATACGCAGTATTTT.

CDR3 sequence reads: CASSFGTGGYEQYF. CDR3 sequence (DNA): TGTGCCAGCAGCTTCGGGACAGGGGGGTACGAGCAGTACTTC. The chain recombines TRBV9 with TRBJ2-7, with 11 bases aligning to TRBD1. Germline CDR1 and CDR2: SGDLS and YYNGEE. The ends lost 4 bases at V and 4 bases at J; junction bases unmatched: 4. CDR3 length: 14 residues.

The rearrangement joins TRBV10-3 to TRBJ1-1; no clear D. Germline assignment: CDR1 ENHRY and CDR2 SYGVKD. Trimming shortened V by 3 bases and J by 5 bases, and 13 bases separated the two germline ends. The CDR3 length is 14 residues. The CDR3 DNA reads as TGTGCCATCAGTGAAATGAGGGATTCGACTGAAGCTTTCTTT. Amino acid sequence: CAISEMRDSTEAFF.

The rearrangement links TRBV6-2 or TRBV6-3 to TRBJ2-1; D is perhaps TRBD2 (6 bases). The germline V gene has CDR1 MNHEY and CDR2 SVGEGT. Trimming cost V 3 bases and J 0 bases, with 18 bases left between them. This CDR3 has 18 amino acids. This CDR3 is CASSYLTGGGTSYNEQFF. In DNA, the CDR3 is TGTGCCAGCAGTTATTTGACTGGAGGCGGGACCTCCTACAATGAGCAGTTCTTC.

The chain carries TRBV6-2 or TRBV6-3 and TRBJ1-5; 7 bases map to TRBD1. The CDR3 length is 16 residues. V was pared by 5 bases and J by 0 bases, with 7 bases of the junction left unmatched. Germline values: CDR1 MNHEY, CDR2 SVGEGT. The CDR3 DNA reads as TGTGCCAGCAGTGTAGACAGGGATAATAGCAATCAGCCCCAGCATTTT. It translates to CASSVDRDNSNQPQHF.

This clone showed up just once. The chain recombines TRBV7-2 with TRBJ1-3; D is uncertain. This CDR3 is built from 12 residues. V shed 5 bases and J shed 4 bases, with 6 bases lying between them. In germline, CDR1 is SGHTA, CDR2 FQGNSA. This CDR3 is CASSVQGNTIYF. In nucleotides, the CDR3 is TGTGCCAGCAGCGTCCAGGGAAACACCATATATTTT.

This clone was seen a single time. For the CDR3, the DNA is TGTGCCAGCAGCTCCTCTCTAGCGGGTGGTTCTGAGCAGTTCTTC. Amino acids: CASSSSLAGGSEQFF. The chain has TRBV7-3 and TRBJ2-1, with 8 bases that match TRBD2. From germline, CDR1 is SGHTA and CDR2 FQGTGA. The CDR3 has 15 residues. The ends lost 4 bases at V and 9 bases at J; junction bases unmatched: 11. The full variable domain, rest sourced from reference TRBV7-3 and TRBJ2-1, is GAGVSQTPSNKVTEKGKYVELRCDPISGHTALYWYRQSLGQGPEFLIYFQGTGAADDSGLPNDRFFAVRPEGSVSTLKIQRTERGDSAVYLCASSSSLAGGSEQFFGPGTRLTVL.

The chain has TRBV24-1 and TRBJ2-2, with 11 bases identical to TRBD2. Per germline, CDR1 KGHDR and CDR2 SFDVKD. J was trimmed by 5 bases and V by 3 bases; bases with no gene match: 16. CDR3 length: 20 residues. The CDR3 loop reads CATSDTAGTSGSRDTGELFF. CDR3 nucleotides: TGTGCCACCAGTGATACCGCCGGGACTAGCGGATCACGGGATACCGGGGAGCTGTTTTTT.

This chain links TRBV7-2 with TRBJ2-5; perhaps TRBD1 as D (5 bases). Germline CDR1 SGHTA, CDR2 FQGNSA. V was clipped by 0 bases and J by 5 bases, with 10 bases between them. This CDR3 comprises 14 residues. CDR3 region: CASSLAPGMETQYF. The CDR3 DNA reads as TGTGCCAGCAGCTTAGCTCCAGGGATGGAGACCCAGTACTTC.

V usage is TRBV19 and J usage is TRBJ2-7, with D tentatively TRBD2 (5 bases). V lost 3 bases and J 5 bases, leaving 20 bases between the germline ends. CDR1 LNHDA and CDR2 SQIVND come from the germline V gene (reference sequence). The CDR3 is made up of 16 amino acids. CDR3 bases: TGTGCCAGTAGTATCGTTGTGGGCCCAGGAGGACACGAGCAGTACTTC. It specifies CASSIVVGPGGHEQYF.

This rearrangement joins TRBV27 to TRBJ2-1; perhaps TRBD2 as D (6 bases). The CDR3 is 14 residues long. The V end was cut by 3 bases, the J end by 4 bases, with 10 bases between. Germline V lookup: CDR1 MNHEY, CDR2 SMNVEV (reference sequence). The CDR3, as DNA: TGTGCCAGCAGTTTGGTGGGAGGTTACAATGAGCAGTTCTTC. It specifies CASSLVGGYNEQFF.

CDR3 DNA: TGTGCCAGCAGCACGGGACAGGGCCAGGGGGAAGGCTACACCTTC. Its translation is CASSTGQGQGEGYTF. The chain uses TRBV9 and TRBJ1-2; TRBD1 agrees at 9 bases. The CDR3 is 15 residues long. V shed 4 bases and J 8 bases; nucleotides not matched to a gene: 12. Germline values: CDR1 SGDLS, CDR2 YYNGEE.

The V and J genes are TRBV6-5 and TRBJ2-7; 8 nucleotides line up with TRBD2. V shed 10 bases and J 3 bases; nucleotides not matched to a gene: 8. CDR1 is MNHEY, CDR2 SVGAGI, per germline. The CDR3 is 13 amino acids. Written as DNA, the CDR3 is TGTGCCACCCAGCGGGAGCGGAACTACGAGCAGTACTTC. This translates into CATQRERNYEQYF.

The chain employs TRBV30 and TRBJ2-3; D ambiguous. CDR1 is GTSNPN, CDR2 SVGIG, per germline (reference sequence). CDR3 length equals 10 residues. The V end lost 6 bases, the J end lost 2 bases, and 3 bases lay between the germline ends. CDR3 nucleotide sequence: TGTGCCTGCCTCACAGATACGCAGTATTTT. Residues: CACLTDTQYF.

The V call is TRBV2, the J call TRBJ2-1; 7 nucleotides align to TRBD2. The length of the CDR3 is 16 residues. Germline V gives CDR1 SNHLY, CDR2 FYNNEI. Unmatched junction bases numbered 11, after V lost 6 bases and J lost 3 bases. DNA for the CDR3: TGTGCCAGCAGGGCTTCTGCGGGAGATCGCTACAATGAGCAGTTCTTC. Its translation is CASRASAGDRYNEQFF.

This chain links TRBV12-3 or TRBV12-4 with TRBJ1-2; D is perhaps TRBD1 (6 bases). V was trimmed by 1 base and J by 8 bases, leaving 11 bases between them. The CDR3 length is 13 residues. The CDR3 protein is CASSLGTDIGYTF. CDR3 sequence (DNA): TGTGCCAGCAGTTTAGGGACAGATATAGGCTACACCTTC.